The 27 T cell receptor beta chains below all came from one sample that was sequenced in a study of T-cell reconstitution after alpha-beta-depleted transplantation in children. As it was prepared, the TCRbeta library received unique molecular identifiers. MiXCR, run by TCRdb on the PCR reads, gives a single entry per CDR3 protein. The data hold 350,000 to 450,000 distinct CDR3 sequences, with 10% to 15% observed a single time. The sample consisted of PBMCs, taken from the stem cell graft. These receptors all stem from a human donor who donated a stem cell graft to a child with Fanconi anemia.

This chain joins TRBV11-2 and TRBJ1-4; 8 bases fit TRBD1. From germline, CDR1 is SGHAT and CDR2 FQNNGV. V was pared by 5 bases and J by 6 bases, with 8 bases of the junction left unmatched. This CDR3 is 15 amino acids long. The DNA for the CDR3 is TGTGCCAGCAGCCTCTCCGACAGGGGTCATGAAAAACTGTTTTTT. It translates to CASSLSDRGHEKLFF.

This clonotype came up a few times. This chain uses TRBV7-8 with TRBJ2-1, with 10 bases identical to TRBD2. CDR3 length: 15 residues. CDR1 and CDR2 from the germline V gene are SGHVS and FQNEAQ. V gave up 6 bases and J gave up 5 bases; unmatched junction bases: 7. CDR3 nucleotide sequence: TGTGCCAGCAGGTTGGAGCGGGGGGGTAACAATGAGCAGTTCTTC. Encoded protein: CASRLERGGNNEQFF.

In this sample, this clonotype turned up many times. This rearrangement joins TRBV5-6 to TRBJ2-1; D is unresolved. Trimming shortened V by 2 bases and J by 0 bases, and 6 bases separated the two germline ends. Germline values: CDR1 SGHDT, CDR2 YYEEEE. There are 14 residues in the CDR3. CDR3 DNA: TGTGCCAGCAGCTTTGGTCTCTCCTACAATGAGCAGTTCTTC. This codes for CASSFGLSYNEQFF. Looking up the rest from reference TRBV5-6 and TRBJ2-1 gives the full variable domain: DAGVTQSPTHLIKTRGQQVTLRCSPKSGHDTVSWYQQALGQGPQFIFQYYEEEERQRGNFPDRFSGHQFPNYSSELNVNALLLGDSALYLCASSFGLSYNEQFFGPGTRLTVL.

This clonotype was seen a handful of times. The genes are TRBV20-1 and TRBJ1-2; D unresolved. Germline CDR1 is DFQATT and CDR2 is SNEGSKA (reference sequence). The CDR3 loop spans 13 amino acids. The V end was cut by 5 bases, the J end by 4 bases, with 14 bases between. CDR3 sequence: CSAESGMSYGYTF. The DNA for the CDR3 is TGCAGTGCTGAAAGTGGTATGAGCTATGGCTACACCTTC.

This clonotype was found a few times. V is TRBV6-2 or TRBV6-3 and J is TRBJ1-5; D gene unclear. V lost 4 bases and J 6 bases, leaving 19 bases between the germline ends. There are 16 residues in the CDR3. Germline V gives CDR1 MNHEY, CDR2 SVGEGT. Written as DNA, the CDR3 is TGTGCCAGCAGTTTCCCGGCGACGGAGGTTGGTCAGCCCCAGCATTTT. Protein product: CASSFPATEVGQPQHF.

Note on this clonotype: A read error is possible here, since a much larger clone lies one base away. V and J are TRBV6-4 and TRBJ2-2, with D tentatively TRBD2 (5 bases). Germline lookup yields CDR1 MRHNA and CDR2 SNTAGT. This CDR3 spans 16 amino acids. The CDR3 spells CVSDFREKTNTGELFF. CDR3 in DNA: TGTGTCAGCGACTTTCGGGAAAAGACGAACACCGGGGAGCTGTTTTTT.

The chain employs TRBV5-1 and TRBJ2-7; TRBD1 matches 11 bases. CDR1 and CDR2 from the germline V gene are SGHRS and YFSETQ. This CDR3 is 14 amino acids long. V trimming: 2 bases; J trimming: 9 bases; junction bases outside the gene matches: 7. CDR3 residues: CASSLGQGASVQYF. The CDR3 DNA reads TGCGCCAGCAGCTTAGGACAGGGGGCGTCGGTGCAGTACTTC. Full variable domain (outside the CDR3, taken from reference TRBV5-1 and TRBJ2-7): KAGVTQTPRYLIKTRGQQVTLSCSPISGHRSVSWYQQTPGQGLQFLFEYFSETQRNKGNFPGRFSGRQFSNSRSEMNVSTLELGDSALYLCASSLGQGASVQYFGPGTRLTVT.

There are a few counts of this clonotype. The chain is built from TRBV5-6 and TRBJ2-7; no definite D call. This CDR3 spans 12 amino acids. Trimming took 0 bases from V and 3 from J, leaving 4 bases between them. CDR1 and CDR2 (germline): SGHDT, YYEEEE. The CDR3 spells CASSLGIYEQYF. DNA of the CDR3: TGTGCCAGCAGCTTGGGGATCTACGAGCAGTACTTC.

This clonotype occurred many times. The genes are TRBV12-3 or TRBV12-4 and TRBJ2-3; the match to TRBD2 covers 12 bases. After removal of 2 bases from V and 2 bases from J, the junction contained 11 bases not matched to a gene. CDR3 length: 19 amino acids. The DNA for the CDR3 is TGTGCCAGCAGTTTAAATCTAGCGGGGGGGCCCAGGGCCACAGATACGCAGTATTTT. Amino acids: CASSLNLAGGPRATDTQYF.

The rearrangement uses TRBV7-2 and TRBJ2-1, with D uncertain. CDR1 is SGHTA, CDR2 FQGNSA, per germline. V gave up 2 bases and J gave up 9 bases, with 11 bases separating them. The CDR3 runs to 13 residues. The CDR3 here is CASSLTPSGEQFF. CDR3 bases: TGTGCCAGCAGCTTAACCCCCAGTGGTGAGCAGTTCTTC.

This clonotype was observed a few times. The V call is TRBV5-1, the J call TRBJ1-1, with 7 bases fitting TRBD1. Germline CDR1 is SGHRS and CDR2 is YFSETQ. Trimming cost V 4 bases and J 2 bases; bases outside gene matches: 8. The CDR3 spans 15 residues. DNA for the CDR3: TGCGCCAGCAGCCCCCAGGGGGGGGGCAACACTGAAGCTTTCTTT. This gives the protein CASSPQGGGNTEAFF.

The CDR3 bases are TGCAGTGCTAGAGCTACAGGGGGACATGAAAAACTGTTTTTT. Protein: CSARATGGHEKLFF. The V gene is TRBV20-1, the J gene TRBJ1-4; TRBD1 matches 8 bases. Germline loops: CDR1 DFQATT, CDR2 SNEGSKA (reference sequence). The trim removed 1 base at V and 6 bases at J, leaving 4 bases unmatched. This CDR3 is built from 14 residues.

The chain joins TRBV12-3 or TRBV12-4 to TRBJ1-5; D remains ambiguous. V was clipped by 3 bases and J by 7 bases, with 19 bases between them. There are 16 residues in the CDR3. The CDR3 loop is CASSFRTPSGMQPQHF. The CDR3 coding sequence is TGTGCCAGCAGTTTCCGGACTCCCTCGGGGATGCAGCCCCAGCATTTT.

This chain connects TRBV29-1 to TRBJ1-1; perhaps TRBD1 as D (5 bases). The CDR3 spans 15 residues. Germline CDR1 and CDR2: SQVTM and ANQGSEA. The V gene lost 5 bases and the J gene lost 0 bases, with 16 bases spanning the gap. CDR3 nucleotides: TGCAGCGTTCGGGAGGCTGGGGGGATGAACACTGAAGCTTTCTTT. Translation: CSVREAGGMNTEAFF.

This clonotype was counted only a few times. With a much larger clone just one base away, this may be a read error. The rearrangement links TRBV11-2 to TRBJ2-7; the D is unclear. The CDR3 is made up of 11 amino acids. With 5 bases removed from V and 5 bases from J, the gap between germline ends came to 7 bases. Looked up from germline, CDR1 is SGHAT and CDR2 is FQNNGV. The CDR3 protein is CASSPSHEQYF. The DNA of the CDR3 is TGTGCCAGCAGCCCGTCCCACGAGCAGTACTTC.

This clonotype was seen only a few times. The chain couples TRBV20-1 to TRBJ2-1; 16 positions agree with TRBD2. The CDR3 consists of 15 residues. The germline CDR1 and CDR2 sequences are DFQATT and SNEGSKA (reference sequence). V shed 6 bases and J 6 bases; nucleotides not matched to a gene: 5. CDR3 nucleotides: TGCAGTGCCACCGGGACTAGCGGGGGGGGCAATGAGCAGTTCTTC. It is translated as CSATGTSGGGNEQFF.

This clonotype was seen ten or more times. J is TRBJ2-3 and V is TRBV27; perhaps TRBD2 as D (5 bases). V gave up 4 bases and J gave up 7 bases, with 9 bases separating them. This CDR3 comprises 12 residues. The germline CDR1 and CDR2 sequences are MNHEY and SMNVEV (reference sequence). CDR3: CASSSAGHTQYF. CDR3 nucleotides: TGTGCCAGCAGTTCCGCGGGCCATACGCAGTATTTT.

Concerning this clonotype: The junction does not match germline at one end; this may be a read error. The chain employs TRBV5-1 and TRBJ2-3; tentative D call: TRBD2 (5 bases). Germline CDR1 is SGHRS and CDR2 is YFSETQ. CDR3 size: 12 residues. The CDR3 DNA reads TGCGCCAGCAGCTTCGGGGTGGATAGGCAGTATTTT. Encoded protein: CASSFGVDRQYF.

This clonotype was detected many times. The chain joins TRBV4-1 to TRBJ2-3, with D maybe TRBD2 (5 bases). The V end lost 4 bases, the J end lost 1 base, and 18 bases lay between the germline ends. From germline, CDR1 is MGHRA and CDR2 YSYEKL. The CDR3 loop spans 17 amino acids. The CDR3 DNA is TGCGCCAGCAGCCTCGAGGCCCAGGTCGGGGGCACAGATACGCAGTATTTT. The encoded protein is CASSLEAQVGGTDTQYF.

The V and J genes are TRBV7-2 and TRBJ1-2, with D maybe TRBD1 (6 bases). The V gene's germline CDR1 is SGHTA and CDR2 FQGNSA. Trimming took off 4 bases at V and 6 bases at J, with 18 bases between the two ends. This CDR3 has 15 residues. CDR3 nucleotides: TGTGCCAGCAGCTCCACCGGGGGCCTGGTTGATGGCTACACCTTC. Encoded protein: CASSSTGGLVDGYTF.

This chain links TRBV6-5 with TRBJ2-5, with 11 positions matching TRBD2. V trimming: 4 bases; J trimming: 4 bases; junction bases outside the gene matches: 5. CDR1 and CDR2 from the germline V gene are MNHEY and SVGAGI. The length of the CDR3 is 15 residues. DNA for the CDR3: TGTGCCAGCAGTTCTTTAGCGGGGGGGCTAGAGACCCAGTACTTC. Translating gives CASSSLAGGLETQYF.

The rearrangement uses TRBV27 and TRBJ2-1; 12 nucleotides line up with TRBD1. CDR3 size: 17 residues. With 4 bases clipped from V and 9 bases from J, the junction kept 13 bases outside the gene matches. Looked up from germline, CDR1 is MNHEY and CDR2 is SMNVEV (reference sequence). The CDR3 DNA reads as TGTGCCAGCAGTTCAATCTCCGGGACAGGGGGCGTAGGTGAGCAGTTCTTC. Translation: CASSSISGTGGVGEQFF.

This clonotype was seen only once. This chain links TRBV5-6 with TRBJ2-7; 7 bases match TRBD1. The V gene end was trimmed by 8 bases and the J gene end by 4 bases; junction bases not matched to a gene: 9. Germline V gives CDR1 SGHDT, CDR2 YYEEEE. This CDR3 is built from 13 residues. CDR3 coding DNA: TGTGCCAGGAGCCCCGGGACAGCTTACGAGCAGTACTTC. This gives the protein CARSPGTAYEQYF.

The chain carries TRBV7-2 and TRBJ1-1, with no clear D. V lost 1 base, J lost 10 bases, and 10 bases lay in between. This CDR3 is built from 12 residues. Germline-derived CDR1 and CDR2 are SGHTA and FQGNSA. CDR3 residues: CASSLEGWRAFF. The CDR3 DNA is TGTGCCAGCAGCTTAGAGGGCTGGAGAGCTTTCTTT.

The V gene is TRBV3-1, the J gene TRBJ2-3, with D perhaps matching TRBD2 (6 bases). Trimming took off 6 bases at V and 6 bases at J, with 19 bases between the two ends. The CDR3 consists of 15 residues. Per germline, CDR1 LGHDT and CDR2 YNNKEL (reference sequence). The CDR3 coding sequence is TGTGCCAGCAGGTCCGGGACTGGTTCGGTGGATACGCAGTATTTT. It specifies CASRSGTGSVDTQYF.

Turning to this clonotype: Just one base apart from a much larger clone, this may be a read error. The V and J genes are TRBV20-1 and TRBJ1-5; D is undetermined. Trimming took 4 bases from V and 3 from J, leaving 10 bases between them. There are 13 residues in the CDR3. CDR1 DFQATT and CDR2 SNEGSKA come from the germline V gene (reference sequence). CDR3 DNA: TGCAGTGCTACGTCTAGAGACAATCAGCCCCAGCATTTT. Translated, it gives CSATSRDNQPQHF.

This clonotype has at least ten counts. The chain joins TRBV7-8 to TRBJ1-5, with unresolved D. This CDR3 spans 14 amino acids. In germline, CDR1 is SGHVS, CDR2 FQNEAQ. With 5 bases removed from V and 0 bases from J, the gap between germline ends came to 8 bases. CDR3 nucleotide sequence: TGTGCCAGCAGCGACGTTTTTAGCAATCAGCCCCAGCATTTT. It translates to CASSDVFSNQPQHF.